Listed here are 18 T cell receptor beta chains from one sample, sequenced in a study of response to subunit inactivated influenza vaccine. MiXCR, applied by TCRdb to the RT-PCR reads, yields one record per CDR3 protein. The table has over 150,000 distinct CDR3 sequences, approximately 14% seen once; the top ten hold approximately 27%. The sequencing used CD8+ T cells sorted from PBMCs, collected around 5 days after vaccination. Every receptor here comes from a man aged 50 to 59 who received an inactivated influenza vaccine.

The J gene is TRBJ1-2, the V gene TRBV25-1; a possible D gene is TRBD1 (6 bases). Germline V gene sequence: CDR1 MGHDK, CDR2 SYGVNS. The CDR3 loop spans 13 amino acids. Between the trimmed V and J ends, which lost 1 base and 8 bases, there was a span of 11 bases. The CDR3 here is CASSESGQRGYTF. CDR3 coding DNA: TGTGCCAGCAGTGAATCCGGACAGCGAGGCTACACCTTC.

J is TRBJ1-1 and V is TRBV29-1; D remains unclear. The CDR3 length is 13 residues. The V gene's germline CDR1 is SQVTM and CDR2 ANQGSEA. Trimming left V 2 bases short and J 4 bases short, with 11 bases between. The CDR3 nucleotides read TGCAGCGTTGAACCGCCGGGATCCACTGAAGCTTTCTTT. Protein product: CSVEPPGSTEAFF. The variable domain in full, completed from reference TRBV29-1 and TRBJ1-1, reads SAVISQKPSRDICQRGTSLTIQCQVDSQVTMMFWYRQQPGQSLTLIATANQGSEATYESGFVIDKFPISRPNLTFSTLTVSNMSPEDSSIYLCSVEPPGSTEAFFGQGTRLTVV.

The chain links TRBV21-1 to TRBJ1-1. TRBV21-1 constitutes a pseudogene. This CDR3 region has 13 residues. As DNA, the CDR3 is TGTGCCAGCAGCAACGCAGGGCTCACTGAAGCTTTCTTT. As protein: CASSNAGLTEAFF.

The chain joins TRBV5-1 to TRBJ2-5; the match to TRBD1 covers 9 bases. Trimming at V came to 0 bases and at J to 5 bases, leaving 14 bases not matched to a gene. Looked up from germline, CDR1 is SGHRS and CDR2 is YFSETQ. The CDR3 spans 18 residues. CDR3 in amino acids: CASSLVITGGRIGETQYF. For the CDR3, the DNA is TGCGCCAGCAGCTTGGTGATTACAGGGGGCCGGATTGGGGAGACCCAGTACTTC.

The V gene is TRBV20-1, the J gene TRBJ2-7; D is perhaps TRBD1 (6 bases). The CDR3 is 14 amino acids. CDR1 and CDR2 (germline): DFQATT, SNEGSKA (reference sequence). V shed 5 bases and J shed 6 bases, with 20 bases lying between them. Here the CDR3 reads CSAGFRDKKGEQYF. The CDR3 nucleotides are TGCAGTGCTGGATTCCGGGACAAAAAGGGCGAGCAGTACTTC.

The V call is TRBV20-1, the J call TRBJ2-1; D is ambiguous. The V gene lost 3 bases and the J gene lost 0 bases, with 9 bases spanning the gap. CDR1 and CDR2 from the germline V gene are DFQATT and SNEGSKA (reference sequence). The CDR3 spans 14 residues. The CDR3 loop reads CSASPYGSYNEQFF. The CDR3 region has the DNA TGCAGTGCTAGCCCCTATGGCTCCTACAATGAGCAGTTCTTC.

This clonotype was seen a handful of times. V and J are TRBV1 and TRBJ2-7; TRBD2, the D gene given by the table, was not confirmed from the DNA. TRBV1 is termed a pseudogene. This CDR3 has 19 amino acids. The CDR3 is CTAPGNPNRLAGPSYEQYF. DNA of the CDR3: TGCACCGCTCCGGGGAATCCCAATCGGCTAGCGGGACCCTCCTACGAGCAGTACTTC.

The rearrangement joins TRBV2 to TRBJ1-4, with D possibly TRBD1 on 5 matching bases. In germline, CDR1 is SNHLY, CDR2 FYNNEI. V gave up 7 bases and J gave up 0 bases, with 9 bases separating them. This CDR3 has 14 amino acids. The DNA of the CDR3 is TGTGCCAGCACCACAGGCGCAACTAATGAAAAACTGTTTTTT. As protein: CASTTGATNEKLFF.

The J gene is TRBJ2-3, the V gene TRBV7-9; D remains ambiguous. This CDR3 contains 12 residues. Germline V gene sequence: CDR1 SEHNR, CDR2 FQNEAQ (reference sequence). Between the trimmed V and J ends, which lost 7 bases and 4 bases, there was a span of 9 bases. The CDR3 spells CASTPRADTQYF. CDR3 coding DNA: TGTGCCAGCACCCCTAGAGCAGATACGCAGTATTTT.

In its sample, this clonotype was seen a few times. The chain couples TRBV10-3 to TRBJ1-1, with no clear D. Germline V lookup: CDR1 ENHRY, CDR2 SYGVKD. Trimming removed 6 bases from V and 1 base from J, with 9 bases in between. The CDR3 is 13 amino acids. The DNA of the CDR3 is TGTGCCATCAGACTGGAGGGGAACACTGAAGCTTTCTTT. This translates into CAIRLEGNTEAFF.

This clonotype was observed a few times. The rearrangement joins TRBV7-2 to TRBJ2-5; D is unresolved. V was pared by 1 base and J by 5 bases, with 5 bases between. Germline CDR1 SGHTA, CDR2 FQGNSA. This CDR3 is 12 amino acids long. The CDR3 DNA sequence: TGTGCCAGCAGCTTAGATTATGAGACCCAGTACTTC. It encodes CASSLDYETQYF.

The rearrangement links TRBV28 to TRBJ2-7; 9 nucleotides line up with TRBD1. V was clipped by 7 bases and J by 3 bases; unmatched bases: 13. The CDR3 totals 16 residues. In germline, CDR1 is MDHEN, CDR2 SYDVKM. The CDR3: CASTLGTGMAFYEQYF. The CDR3, as DNA: TGTGCCAGCACCTTGGGGACAGGGATGGCCTTCTACGAGCAGTACTTC.

This clonotype was counted a few times. V gene TRBV30 combines with J gene TRBJ1-3; D unresolved. V lost 1 base and J lost 1, with 5 bases in between. The germline V gene encodes CDR1 GTSNPN and CDR2 SVGIG (reference sequence). The CDR3 length is 13 residues. The CDR3 loop reads CAWSAESGNTIYF. For the CDR3, the DNA is TGTGCCTGGAGTGCAGAATCTGGAAACACCATATATTTT.

The chain links TRBV5-1 to TRBJ1-6; 7 bases are a match to TRBD1. The CDR3 has 15 residues. J lost 10 bases, V lost 4 bases, and 11 bases had no gene match. Germline CDR1 is SGHRS and CDR2 is YFSETQ. The CDR3 DNA sequence: TGCGCCAGCAGCCCGATCGACAGGGTGTCGTCACCCCTCCACTTT. Its translation: CASSPIDRVSSPLHF.

In its sample, this clonotype was seen many times. The rearrangement links TRBV25-1 to TRBJ1-4, with D perhaps TRBD1 (5 bases). This CDR3 has 13 residues. Germline assignment: CDR1 MGHDK and CDR2 SYGVNS. V shed 4 bases and J shed 8 bases, with 11 bases lying between them. CDR3 region: CASSAGTAEKLFF. DNA for the CDR3: TGTGCCAGCAGTGCCGGGACGGCAGAAAAACTGTTTTTT.

The gene calls are TRBV6-1 and TRBJ2-1; possible D gene TRBD2, 5 bases. The CDR3 spans 15 residues. The germline CDR1 and CDR2 sequences are MNHNS and SASEGT. The V gene lost 6 bases and the J gene lost 0 bases, with 12 bases spanning the gap. CDR3 DNA: TGTGCCAGCAGCAGAGGGATAGGCTCCTACAATGAGCAGTTCTTC. Its translation: CASSRGIGSYNEQFF.

This clonotype was seen more than once but under ten times. This chain joins TRBV6-5 and TRBJ2-7; either TRBD1 or TRBD2 may fit D (5 bases each). V dropped 2 bases and J dropped 2 bases, with 13 bases sitting between them. Per germline, CDR1 MNHEY and CDR2 SVGAGI. The length of the CDR3 is 15 residues. Here the CDR3 reads CASSYAGDGPYEQYF. As DNA, the CDR3 is TGTGCCAGCAGTTACGCTGGGGACGGACCCTACGAGCAGTACTTC.

This clonotype was counted only a few times. V and J are TRBV7-9 and TRBJ1-5; weak D call: TRBD1 (5 bases). The CDR3 length is 13 residues. Deletions cut 1 base from V and 7 bases from J, with 8 bases between. Germline V gene lookup returns CDR1 SEHNR and CDR2 FQNEAQ (reference sequence). This chain's CDR3 is CASSLEGAQPQHF. In DNA, the CDR3 is TGTGCCAGCAGCTTAGAAGGGGCGCAGCCCCAGCATTTT.